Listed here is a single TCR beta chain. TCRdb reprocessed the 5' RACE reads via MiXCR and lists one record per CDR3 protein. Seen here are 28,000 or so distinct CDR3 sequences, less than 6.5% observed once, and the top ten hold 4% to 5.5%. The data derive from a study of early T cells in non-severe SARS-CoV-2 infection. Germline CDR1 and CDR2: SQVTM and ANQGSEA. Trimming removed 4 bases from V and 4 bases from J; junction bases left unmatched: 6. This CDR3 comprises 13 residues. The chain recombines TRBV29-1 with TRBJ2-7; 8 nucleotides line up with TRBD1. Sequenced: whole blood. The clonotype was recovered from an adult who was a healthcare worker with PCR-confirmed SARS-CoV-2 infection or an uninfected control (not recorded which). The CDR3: CSVGGQEGYEQYF. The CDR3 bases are TGCAGCGTTGGGGGACAGGAGGGGTACGAGCAGTACTTC.